This is a list of T cell receptor beta chains from one sample in a study of blood T cell repertoires in COVID-19. Measured with immunoSEQ multiplex PCR; TCRdb has only the in-frame clones, and not every one. The data show 360,000 or so clones, about nine tenths seen once. What was sequenced was PBMCs or T cells enriched from blood (not recorded which). Source of these receptors: a woman younger than 45 who had been exposed to COVID-19. CDR3s leave out the opening cysteine and the closing phenylalanine or tryptophan. Fields, in order: V gene, J gene, CDR3 protein.

TRBV28,TRBJ1-5,ASSSDSNQPQH
TRBV7-7,TRBJ1-4,ASSLGFKGAFGPATNEKLF
TRBV19,TRBJ1-2,ASSINRDYGYT
TRBV3-1/TRBV3-2,TRBJ2-6,ASSPGGSGANVLT
TRBV11-3,TRBJ1-5,ASSHYGGRNQPQH
TRBV5-1,TRBJ1-1,ASSLAGEDAEAF
TRBV11-3,TRBJ1-5,ASSPPGTDFSNQPQH
TRBV2,TRBJ1-5,ASRSRQAVISNQPQH
TRBV11-2,TRBJ1-1,ASSRGQNTEAF
TRBV10-2,TRBJ1-2,ASSEFRYGYT
TRBV24-1,TRBJ2-6,ATSDFPDSSGANVLT
TRBV7-9,TRBJ1-5,ASSVRGANQPQH
TRBV6-5,TRBJ1-1,ASSYSTGDTEAF
TRBV6-4,TRBJ2-1,ASSEGLAGDEQF
TRBV28,TRBJ1-5,ASSALTGGWQPQH
TRBV27,TRBJ1-2,ASSPTPQGPNYGYT
TRBV5-1,TRBJ2-1,ASSTIVSVEHEQF
TRBV5-1,TRBJ2-1,ASSEPGLAGVGEQF
TRBV11-3,TRBJ1-4,ASSPGTGGEKLF
TRBV14,TRBJ2-7,ASSPRTEIYEQY
TRBV28,TRBJ2-7,ASGEVTYEQY
TRBV27,TRBJ2-5,ASSSSQETQY
TRBV3-1/TRBV3-2,TRBJ1-5,AKRGTGDENQPQH
TRBV9,TRBJ1-2,ASSVEAYYGYT
TRBV5-1,TRBJ1-6,ASSNPGAGHSPLH
TRBV10-3,TRBJ2-1,ATESGAVYNEQF
TRBV10-3,TRBJ2-3,AISNRESTDTQY
TRBV28,TRBJ1-5,ASRTRGPQH
TRBV29-1,TRBJ1-2,SVEQGVAAYT
TRBV2,TRBJ1-1,ASSEQGPVNTEAF
TRBV5-1,TRBJ2-5,ASSLGAGGETQY
TRBV6-5,TRBJ1-1,ASSYIRAGNTEAF
TRBV9,TRBJ1-1,ASSLPSSTDMNTEAF
TRBV9,TRBJ2-1,ASSVGGESSYNEQF
TRBV29-1,TRBJ2-7,SVSREGPLYEQY
TRBV6-5,TRBJ1-1,ASRLNERTEAF
TRBV7-9,TRBJ2-3,ASSIQGAQDTQY
TRBV6-6,TRBJ1-1,ASSPGDRNTEAF
TRBV19,TRBJ1-5,ASGTGPYSQPQH
TRBV5-4,TRBJ1-2,ASSQSDRDYGYT
TRBV7-9,TRBJ1-3,ASSLVVGASSGNTIY
TRBV14,TRBJ1-5,ASSQVSGPQH
TRBV5-8,TRBJ2-3,ASSLAQTPSTDTQY